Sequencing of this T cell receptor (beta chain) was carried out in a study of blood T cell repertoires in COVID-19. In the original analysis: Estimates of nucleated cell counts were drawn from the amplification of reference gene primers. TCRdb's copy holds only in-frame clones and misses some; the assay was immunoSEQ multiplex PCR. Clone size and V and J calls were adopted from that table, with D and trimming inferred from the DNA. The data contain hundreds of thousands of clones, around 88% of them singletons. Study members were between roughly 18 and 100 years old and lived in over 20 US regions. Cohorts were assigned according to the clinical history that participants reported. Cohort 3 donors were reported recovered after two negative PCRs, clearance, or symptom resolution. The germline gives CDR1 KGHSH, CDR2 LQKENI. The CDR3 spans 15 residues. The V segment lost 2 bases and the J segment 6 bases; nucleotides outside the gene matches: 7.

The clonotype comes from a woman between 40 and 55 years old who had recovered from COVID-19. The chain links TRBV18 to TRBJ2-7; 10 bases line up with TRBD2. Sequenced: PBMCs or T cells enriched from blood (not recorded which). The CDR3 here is CASSPGASGRGEQYF. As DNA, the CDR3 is TGTGCCAGCTCACCAGGGGCTAGCGGGAGAGGCGAGCAGTACTTC.